The 8 T cell receptor beta chains listed next were all sequenced from one sample in a study of OX40 agonist ivuxolimab in advanced cancers. Method: immunoSEQ multiplex PCR; TCRdb's copy keeps in-frame clones and lacks some. Of approximately 70,000 clones listed, around 86% are singletons. Sequenced material: CD4+ or CD8+ T cells sorted from blood, taken in a trial of the OX40 agonist ivuxolimab. The receptor set was obtained from an adult with an advanced solid tumor such as melanoma, head and neck, liver or kidney cancer.

This chain joins TRBV29-1 and TRBJ2-2, with unresolved D. V dropped 6 bases and J dropped 8 bases, with 13 bases sitting between them. Per the germline V gene, CDR1 is SQVTM and CDR2 is ANQGSEA. This CDR3 region has 12 residues. The CDR3 sequence is CSVRTPGGELFF. The CDR3 DNA sequence: TGCAGCGTCCGGACCCCTGGGGGGGAGCTGTTTTTT.

The gene calls are TRBV11-2 and TRBJ2-7, with D uncertain. This CDR3 comprises 15 residues. CDR1 and CDR2 (germline): SGHAT, FQNNGV. The V end lost 5 bases, the J end lost 0 bases, and 14 bases lay between the germline ends. CDR3 amino acids: CASSPYRLGSYEQYF. In nucleotides, the CDR3 is TGTGCCAGCAGCCCGTACCGCCTAGGCTCCTACGAGCAGTACTTC.

This chain links TRBV7-9 with TRBJ2-1; 9 nucleotides line up with TRBD1. V gave up 7 bases and J gave up 5 bases; unmatched junction bases: 15. The CDR3 length is 17 residues. Germline CDR1 is SEHNR and CDR2 is FQNEAQ (reference sequence). For the CDR3, the DNA is TGTGCCAGCACCGCCTTTACAGGGGGCCCGATTCACAATGAGCAGTTCTTC. It specifies CASTAFTGGPIHNEQFF.

The chain recombines TRBV6-6 with TRBJ2-1; 9 bases match TRBD2. V dropped 0 bases and J dropped 15; count of bases not matched to a gene: 12. The CDR3 is 15 residues long. Germline V lookup: CDR1 MNHNY, CDR2 SVGAGI (reference sequence). The CDR3 DNA follows: TGTGCCAGCAGTTACTCGAGGATAGCGGGAGATGAGATGTTCTTC. This translates into CASSYSRIAGDEMFF.

This chain links TRBV28 with TRBJ1-2; D gene uncertain. The V gene's germline CDR1 is MDHEN and CDR2 SYDVKM. V lost 6 bases to trimming and J lost 3 bases, with 20 bases between them. The CDR3 runs to 16 residues. CDR3 amino acids: CASSRLGLGVDYGYTF. The CDR3 DNA is TGTGCCAGCAGCCGCCTTGGGTTGGGCGTGGACTATGGCTACACCTTC.

This chain connects TRBV5-1 to TRBJ1-1, with 10 bases that match TRBD1. There are 15 residues in the CDR3. Germline values: CDR1 SGHRS, CDR2 YFSETQ. Unmatched junction bases numbered 5, after V lost 5 bases and J lost 1 base. CDR3: CASSPGQGTNTEAFF. The CDR3 nucleotides are TGCGCCAGCAGTCCGGGACAGGGGACGAACACTGAAGCTTTCTTT.

This rearrangement joins TRBV28 to TRBJ2-3; 15 bases are shared with TRBD2. CDR1 is MDHEN, CDR2 SYDVKM, per germline. V trimming: 5 bases; J trimming: 7 bases; junction bases outside the gene matches: 13. The CDR3 sequence is 18 residues long. Written as DNA, the CDR3 is TGTGCCAGCAGTGCGACGCCGGGACTAGCGGGGGGACTCTATACGCAGTATTTT. The encoded protein is CASSATPGLAGGLYTQYF.

The V call is TRBV5-6, the J call TRBJ1-5; D is possibly TRBD1 (6 bases). V was pared by 4 bases and J by 6 bases, with 11 bases between. The length of the CDR3 is 13 residues. The germline V gene encodes CDR1 SGHDT and CDR2 YYEEEE. Here the CDR3 DNA reads TGTGCCAGCAGCGGGGGGCTCGGTCAGCCCCAGCATTTT. Translation gives CASSGGLGQPQHF.